This T cell receptor (beta chain) was found in a study of prognosis after radiotherapy for stage I lung cancer. Study-wide context: The study included more than twelve patients with newly diagnosed primary stage I lung tumors and roughly 5 with oligometastatic NSCLC after surgical resection of the primary tumor. Stereotactic body radiotherapy was given without concurrent therapy in all patients.

This clonotype was observed many times. What it binds is unknown. The CDR3 totals 18 residues. The ends were cut back, 0 bases at V and 1 base at J, with 18 bases in the middle. The germline V gene encodes CDR1 MNHEY and CDR2 SVGAGI. General study results and limits: Unique TCR clone counts fell after stereotactic body radiation therapy, median roughly 9,900 versus 7,200.

Amplicons of TCR beta CDR3 were generated from genomic DNA by two-round multiplex PCR. Primers specific to each TRBV and TRBJ gene were used in first-round PCR. TCRdb reprocessed the multiplex PCR reads via MiXCR and lists one record per CDR3 protein. The sample records about 15,000 distinct CDR3 sequences, 30% to 40% being singletons. The sequence came from a donor aged 50 or older with non-small cell lung cancer. The source material was PBMCs, sampled before or after stereotactic body radiation therapy (not recorded which). This sequence joins TRBV6-5 and TRBJ2-5, with D perhaps matching TRBD2 (6 bases). CDR3 bases: TGTGCCAGCAGTTACTCGATCCCCGGGGGAGAACTCCAAGAGACCCAGTACTTC. Translating it yields CASSYSIPGGELQETQYF.